The rows below give T cell receptor beta chains drawn from one sample of a study of cytomegalovirus exposure and HLA in healthy donors. This table comes from immunoSEQ multiplex PCR, and its TCRdb copy is limited to in-frame clones, with some not included. Of 130,000 to 150,000 clones in the sample, about 78% were seen once. The sequenced sample was PBMCs. The receptors here all came from a man between 35 and 55 years old in good health and CMV-seropositive. CDR3s include the opening cysteine and the closing phenylalanine or tryptophan. The D gene is left open where the match is weak. Clone size, where shown, is once, few, many, or a class for clones that have expanded.

TRBV11-2	TRBJ1-1	NA	NA	TGTGCCAGCAGCTTTAACCAGGGGTGGTCGGGCACTGAAGCTTTCTTT	CASSFNQGWSGTEAFF
TRBV19	TRBJ1-6	NA	TRBD1	TGTGCCAGTAGTGCTTGGACAGGAGAGAATTCACCCCTCCACTTT	CASSAWTGENSPLHF
TRBV2	TRBJ2-7	NA	TRBD1	TGTGCCAGCAAACAGGGACAGGGGAATCCGTACTTC	CASKQGQGNPYF
TRBV29-1	TRBJ1-2	NA	NA	TGCAGCGTTGAAACCCTGGACAGAAGAATTAACTATGGCTACACCTTC	CSVETLDRRINYGYTF
TRBV5-6	TRBJ2-5	NA	TRBD1	TGTGCCAGCAGCCACGTGGACAGGGGGCAGGAGACCCAGTACTTC	CASSHVDRGQETQYF
TRBV11-2	TRBJ1-2	few	TRBD1	TGTGCCAGCAGCTTCGACAGGGGAATTGGCTACACCTTC	CASSFDRGIGYTF
TRBV5-5	TRBJ1-5	NA	NA	TGTGCCAGCAGCTTTATAGTAGGAGGACAGCCCCAGCATTTT	CASSFIVGGQPQHF
TRBV19	TRBJ2-3	few	NA	TGTGCCAGTAGTACCGGCGGGGTGGGGACAGATACGCAGTATTTT	CASSTGGVGTDTQYF
TRBV29-1	TRBJ2-5	few	NA	TGCAGTGCCAGGGTCGAGACCCAGTACTTC	CSARVETQYF
TRBV5-4	TRBJ1-1	NA	TRBD1	TGTGCCAGCAGCGTAGACAGGGCCGCCGGCGCTGAAGCTTTCTTT	CASSVDRAAGAEAFF
TRBV6-1	TRBJ1-1	few	NA	TGTGCCAGCAGCCGGGTGTGGGACACTGAAGCTTTCTTT	CASSRVWDTEAFF
TRBV12-5	TRBJ2-7	NA	NA	TGTGCTAGTGGTTTCTTAACCAGGACAGACGAGCAGTACTTC	CASGFLTRTDEQYF
TRBV5-1	TRBJ2-2	NA	NA	TGCGCCAGCAGCTTAACAGGGAAGAACACCGGGGAGCTGTTTTTT	CASSLTGKNTGELFF
TRBV4-3	TRBJ1-2	NA	NA	TGCGCCAGCAGCCGTACGGGGTTGTCTAACTATGGCTACACCTTC	CASSRTGLSNYGYTF
TRBV5-5	TRBJ1-6	NA	TRBD1	TGTGCCAGCAGCCTCCCGGACAGGGAATCACCCCTCCACTTT	CASSLPDRESPLHF
TRBV5-4	TRBJ2-5	NA	TRBD1	TGTGCCAGCAGCTCCGCCGGGACAGGGTATGAGACCCAGTACTTC	CASSSAGTGYETQYF
TRBV5-1	TRBJ2-3	NA	NA	TGCGCCAGCAGCTGGACTGACAGCACAGATACGCAGTATTTT	CASSWTDSTDTQYF
TRBV4-2	TRBJ1-4	NA	NA	TGTGCCAGCAGCCAAGATTACAGGAGAAACGAAAAACTGTTTTTT	CASSQDYRRNEKLFF
TRBV15	TRBJ1-5	NA	NA	TGTGCCACCAGCGAGGGGGGGGACCAGCCCCAGCATTTT	CATSEGGDQPQHF
TRBV10-2	TRBJ1-4	few	NA	TGCGCCACCCGATATAGTGAAAAACTGTTTTTT	CATRYSEKLFF
TRBV29-1	TRBJ1-2	NA	NA	TGCAGCGTTGAAGATCGAGGGTCTTATGACTATGGCTACACCTTC	CSVEDRGSYDYGYTF
TRBV4-1	TRBJ2-1	NA	NA	TGCGCCAGCAGCCAAGGGCCGGGGCGGGAATACTACAATGAGCAGTTCTTC	CASSQGPGREYYNEQFF
TRBV29-1	TRBJ1-1	NA	NA	TGCAGCGTTTCCGTGGGGGGAATGAACACTGAAGCTTTCTTT	CSVSVGGMNTEAFF
TRBV5-1	TRBJ2-2	NA	TRBD2	TGCGCCAGCAGCTTGTTCGCACTAGCGTACAACACCGGGGAGCTGTTTTTT	CASSLFALAYNTGELFF
TRBV6-5	TRBJ2-5	NA	TRBD2	TGTGCCAGCAGTTACGGCTCGGGAGGAGAGACCCAGTACTTC	CASSYGSGGETQYF
TRBV4-3	TRBJ2-7	NA	NA	TGCGCCAGCAGTCCGAGCCCCCGGGCCGGGGGCTACGAGCAGTACTTC	CASSPSPRAGGYEQYF
TRBV5-6	TRBJ1-5	NA	NA	TGTGCCAGCAGCTTGGGGCCGGGGGGGGATCAGCCCCAGCATTTT	CASSLGPGGDQPQHF
TRBV7-2	TRBJ1-2	NA	NA	TGTGCCAGCAGCCCCAGGACTTTTAGGGCGGACTATGGCTACACCTTC	CASSPRTFRADYGYTF
TRBV4-2	TRBJ2-3	NA	NA	TGTGCCAGCAGCCAAGTACAGTCTAGCACAGATACGCAGTATTTT	CASSQVQSSTDTQYF
TRBV10-3	TRBJ1-5	NA	TRBD1	TGTGCCATCAGGCCTTCAGGGGGTGATCAGCCCCAGCATTTT	CAIRPSGGDQPQHF
TRBV27	TRBJ2-7	NA	NA	TGTGCCAGCAGTTTCCAGCAAGGAGTCTACGAGCAGTACTTC	CASSFQQGVYEQYF
TRBV4-3	TRBJ1-2	NA	NA	TGCGCCAGCAGCCAAGAGGGAGTATATGGCTACACCTTC	CASSQEGVYGYTF
TRBV29-1	TRBJ1-1	NA	TRBD1	TGCAGCGTGGGGGACAGGGGGCGTACTGAAGCTTTCTTT	CSVGDRGRTEAFF
TRBV27	TRBJ2-7	NA	NA	TGTGCCAGCAGTTCTATTCTGAGCTCCTACGAGCAGTACTTC	CASSSILSSYEQYF
TRBV4-1	TRBJ1-5	NA	NA	TGCGCCAGCAGCCTCCGGACAGTCAATCAGCCCCAGCATTTT	CASSLRTVNQPQHF
TRBV6-5	TRBJ2-7	NA	TRBD1	TGTGCCAGCAGTTATACCGGACAGGCCGAGCAGTACTTC	CASSYTGQAEQYF
TRBV19	TRBJ1-6	NA	NA	TGTGCCAGTAAAAAGGAACAGGAAAATTCACCCCTCCACTTT	CASKKEQENSPLHF
TRBV7-2	TRBJ1-4	NA	NA	TGTGCCAGCAGCTTATCGGGAAAACCAGGTGAAAAACTGTTTTTT	CASSLSGKPGEKLFF
TRBV11-2	TRBJ2-7	NA	TRBD1	TGTGCCAGCAGCTTAGTGCAGGGGGCCTACGAGCAGTACTTC	CASSLVQGAYEQYF
TRBV4-2	TRBJ1-2	NA	TRBD1	TGTGCCAGCAGCCAATTACAGGGGGCTGGTAACTATGGCTACACCTTC	CASSQLQGAGNYGYTF
TRBV11-2	TRBJ2-1	few	TRBD2	TGTGCCAGCAGCCCTAGCGGGAGTGACTACAATGAGCAGTTCTTC	CASSPSGSDYNEQFF
TRBV29-1	TRBJ2-7	few	NA	TGCAGCGTTGAACCCTCAGGAGGGTTCGAGCAGTACTTC	CSVEPSGGFEQYF
TRBV5-1	TRBJ2-2	once	TRBD2	TGCGCCAGCAGCCTAACCCGCCAGCGGGGGACTAACACCGGGGAGCTGTTTTTT	CASSLTRQRGTNTGELFF
TRBV27	TRBJ2-7	NA	TRBD1	TGTGCCAGCAGTTCCAACCGGGACAGGGTTATCTACGAGCAGTACTTC	CASSSNRDRVIYEQYF
TRBV4-3	TRBJ2-3	NA	TRBD1	TGCGCCAGCAGCCAAGCGACAGGGGGCGGGGGTACGCAGTATTTT	CASSQATGGGGTQYF
TRBV10-3	TRBJ1-5	NA	NA	TGTGCCATCAGTGCGAAGGGGATGAGCAATCAGCCCCAGCATTTT	CAISAKGMSNQPQHF
TRBV11-2	TRBJ1-4	NA	NA	TGTGCCAGCAGCCTACAGCTTAATGAAAAACTGTTTTTT	CASSLQLNEKLFF
TRBV2	TRBJ1-5	NA	TRBD1	TGTGCCAGCAGTGACCCCACAACAGGGGATCAGCCCCAGCATTTT	CASSDPTTGDQPQHF
TRBV19	TRBJ1-1	few	TRBD1	TGTGCCAGTAGTGACAGGGTAGGCACGATGAACACTGAAGCTTTCTTT	CASSDRVGTMNTEAFF
TRBV7-2	TRBJ2-3	NA	TRBD1	TGTGCCAGCAGCTCAAGGACAGGGTGGTTAGATACGCAGTATTTT	CASSSRTGWLDTQYF
TRBV10-3	TRBJ2-1	once	TRBD2	TGTGCCATCAGTGAGGGGACTAGCGGGGTAAAGGGTGAGCAGTTCTTC	CAISEGTSGVKGEQFF